The next 10 T cell receptor beta chains were all read from a single sample in a study of shared clonotypes between healthy human individuals. Here immunoSEQ multiplex PCR was the method, and the copy in TCRdb shows in-frame clones only, minus some. The table includes 450,000 to 500,000 clones, 78% detected once. The specimen sequenced was PBMCs. Receptor source: a woman aged 40-49 years in good health. Some clones in this sample may be carry-over from other donors' samples.

This clone has a count of ten or more. The CDR3 DNA follows: TGTGCCAGCAGCTCCAACAGGGGCTCTAACTATGGCTACACCTTC. Encoded protein: CASSSNRGSNYGYTF. This chain joins TRBV11-2 and TRBJ1-2; TRBD1 matches at 7 bases. Germline V CDR1 and CDR2: SGHAT, FQNNGV. CDR3 length: 15 residues. J was trimmed by 0 bases and V by 4 bases; bases with no gene match: 5. The full variable domain, in which reference TRBV11-2 and TRBJ1-2 provide the parts outside the CDR3, is EAGVAQSPRYKIIEKRQSVAFWCNPISGHATLYWYQQILGQGPKLLIQFQNNGVVDDSQLPKDRFSAERLKGVDSTLKIQPAKLEDSAVYLCASSSNRGSNYGYTFGSGTRLTVV.

This chain links TRBV10-3 with TRBJ2-7; a weak D match, TRBD1 (5 bases). V lost 0 bases to trimming and J lost 8 bases, with 11 bases between them. This CDR3 has 13 amino acids. Germline V gene sequence: CDR1 ENHRY, CDR2 SYGVKD. CDR3 region: CAISESGQGKQYF. CDR3 DNA sequence: TGTGCCATCAGTGAGTCGGGGCAGGGCAAGCAGTACTTC.

This chain uses TRBV10-3 with TRBJ2-3; perhaps TRBD2 as D (5 bases). This CDR3 contains 14 residues. Trimming took off 4 bases at V and 5 bases at J, with 13 bases between the two ends. Germline V gene data show CDR1 as ENHRY and CDR2 as SYGVKD. The CDR3 bases are TGTGCCATCAGTGTCGGGAAACTGGGAGATACGCAGTATTTT. Encoded protein: CAISVGKLGDTQYF.

This clone was observed at least ten times. Different DNA sequences within this sample yield the same CDR3. This chain connects TRBV29-1 to TRBJ1-1; no clear D gene. The CDR3 has 12 amino acids. V was shortened by 7 bases and J by 1 base, with 10 bases between the two germline ends. CDR1 and CDR2 from the germline V gene are SQVTM and ANQGSEA. This chain's CDR3 is CSAYRGNTEAFF. As DNA, the CDR3 is TGCAGCGCCTACCGTGGGAACACTGAAGCTTTCTTT.

The V gene is TRBV7-3, the J gene TRBJ2-2; possibly TRBD1 or TRBD2 for D (5 bases each). CDR1 and CDR2 (germline): SGHTA, FQGTGA. The CDR3 consists of 16 residues. Trimming cost V 2 bases and J 2 bases, with 12 bases left between them. The CDR3 bases are TGTGCCAGCAGCTTACAGGGACCTCCAAACACCGGGGAGCTGTTTTTT. It yields the protein CASSLQGPPNTGELFF.

The CDR3, as DNA: TGTGCCAGCAGGACACCCAGGGGGTACACTGAAGCTTTCTTT. This encodes CASRTPRGYTEAFF. This rearrangement joins TRBV2 to TRBJ1-1, with 7 bases lining up with TRBD1. The CDR3 is made up of 14 amino acids. Germline trimming cut 6 bases from V and 3 bases from J; bases unmatched to any gene: 7. Germline CDR1 reads SNHLY; CDR2 reads FYNNEI.

This clone came up once. The rearrangement joins TRBV5-6 to TRBJ1-2; TRBD1 matches at 8 bases. The junction had 6 bases not matched to a gene; V was cut back by 4 bases and J by 7 bases. In germline, CDR1 is SGHDT, CDR2 YYEEEE. The CDR3 spans 13 residues. The CDR3 is CASSRTGRSGYTF. DNA of the CDR3: TGTGCCAGCAGCCGGACAGGGAGGAGTGGCTACACCTTC.

V usage is TRBV25-1 and J usage is TRBJ1-6; TRBD1 matches 9 bases. This CDR3 contains 16 residues. Trimming cost V 5 bases and J 7 bases; bases outside gene matches: 9. Germline V gives CDR1 MGHDK, CDR2 SYGVNS. This chain's CDR3 is CASSTTGGSKNSPLHF. The CDR3 nucleotides read TGTGCCAGCAGTACGACAGGGGGAAGCAAGAATTCACCCCTCCACTTT.

The chain has TRBV27 and TRBJ2-3; 7 bases match TRBD2. CDR1 MNHEY and CDR2 SMNVEV come from the germline V gene (reference sequence). The CDR3 is 13 amino acids. V lost 7 bases to trimming and J lost 5 bases; unmatched junction nucleotides: 6. CDR3 coding DNA: TGTGCCAGCACCGGGACTAAAGTAGATACGCAGTATTTT. Translating it yields CASTGTKVDTQYF.

This clone was seen repeatedly, ten times or more. The CDR3 DNA follows: TGTGCCAGCAGTGACTCGACCCAGGGTTCCAATGAGCAGTTCTTC. This encodes CASSDSTQGSNEQFF. The V and J genes are TRBV6-4 and TRBJ2-1, with D maybe TRBD1 (5 bases). The CDR3 extends over 15 amino acids. V lost 0 bases and J 6 bases, leaving 12 bases between the germline ends. CDR1 MRHNA and CDR2 SNTAGT come from the germline V gene.